These 21 T cell receptor beta chains were all obtained from the same sample, sequenced in a study of T cell changes during pregnancy in multiple sclerosis. Some clones are missing from TCRdb's copy, which holds only in-frame ones; the method was immunoSEQ multiplex PCR. The sample shows tens of thousands of clones, around 89% of them seen only once. Here the sequenced sample was CD8+ T cells from peripheral blood mononuclear cells, taken in the third trimester of pregnancy. Receptors were obtained from a female donor with multiple sclerosis, enrolled in a pregnancy study.

The rearrangement uses TRBV29-1 and TRBJ2-7, with TRBD1 as a possible D gene (5 bases). Trimming removed 3 bases at V and 3 bases at J, with 9 bases between. This CDR3 region has 12 residues. Germline V CDR1 and CDR2: SQVTM, ANQGSEA. The CDR3 DNA reads TGCAGCGTTGAGAGCAGGGACTACGAGCAGTACTTC. This encodes CSVESRDYEQYF.

J is TRBJ2-3 and V is TRBV5-5; maybe TRBD1 (6 bases). The germline V gene encodes CDR1 SGHKS and CDR2 YYEKEE (reference sequence). CDR3 length: 15 amino acids. Between the trimmed V and J ends, which lost 3 bases and 0 bases, there was a span of 11 bases. The CDR3 region is CASSYLDRSTDTQYF. Here the CDR3 DNA reads TGTGCCAGCAGCTACCTGGACAGAAGCACAGATACGCAGTATTTT. Full variable domain (missing parts from reference TRBV5-5 and TRBJ2-3): DAGVTQSPTHLIKTRGQQVTLRCSPISGHKSVSWYQQVLGQGPQFIFQYYEKEERGRGNFPDRFSARQFPNYSSELNVNALLLGDSALYLCASSYLDRSTDTQYFGPGTRLTVL.

The rearrangement joins TRBV5-1 to TRBJ2-4; maybe TRBD2 (7 bases). The CDR3 is made up of 17 amino acids. Germline V gene data show CDR1 as SGHRS and CDR2 as YFSETQ. Trimming stripped 0 bases from V and 5 bases from J, with 18 bases between. DNA for the CDR3: TGCGCCAGCAGCTTGGGGGGGGCGGGAGAGTCCCAAAACATTCAGTACTTC. Translated: CASSLGGAGESQNIQYF.

This chain joins TRBV27 and TRBJ2-3; tentatively, D is TRBD2 (6 bases). The CDR3 totals 15 residues. CDR1 is MNHEY, CDR2 SMNVEV, per germline (reference sequence). V was pared by 0 bases and J by 4 bases, with 11 bases between. This CDR3 is CASSLSYPGADTQYF. The CDR3, as DNA: TGTGCCAGCAGTTTATCGTACCCGGGAGCAGATACGCAGTATTTT.

The rearrangement joins TRBV19 to TRBJ2-7; tentatively, D is TRBD1 (5 bases). CDR1 LNHDA and CDR2 SQIVND come from the germline V gene (reference sequence). V gave up 4 bases and J gave up 6 bases, with 10 bases separating them. CDR3 length: 12 residues. The CDR3 protein is CASSSPGIEQYF. DNA for the CDR3: TGTGCCAGTAGTAGTCCAGGGATCGAGCAGTACTTC.

CDR3 in amino acids: CASQGGLNTEAFF. DNA of the CDR3: TGTGCCAGCCAAGGGGGCCTGAACACTGAAGCTTTCTTT. The chain has TRBV27 and TRBJ1-1; TRBD1 matches 7 bases. The CDR3 loop spans 13 amino acids. J lost 0 bases, V lost 8 bases, and 3 bases had no gene match. Per the germline V gene, CDR1 is MNHEY and CDR2 is SMNVEV (reference sequence).

The V and J genes are TRBV6-1 and TRBJ1-4; weak D call: TRBD1 (6 bases). V lost 4 bases, J lost 8 bases, and 14 bases lay in between. The CDR3 totals 14 residues. In germline, CDR1 is MNHNS, CDR2 SASEGT. The CDR3 region has the DNA TGTGCCAGCAGTGTGATGGGGGCTCTAGAAAAACTGTTTTTT. Translation: CASSVMGALEKLFF.

J is TRBJ2-3 and V is TRBV19; 12 bases match TRBD2. Germline V lookup: CDR1 LNHDA, CDR2 SQIVND (reference sequence). The CDR3 runs 14 residues. The V segment lost 6 bases and the J segment 14 bases; nucleotides outside the gene matches: 12. The CDR3 sequence: CASRLAGGHFRPYF. As DNA, the CDR3 is TGTGCCAGTAGACTAGCGGGAGGCCATTTCCGTCCGTATTTT.

On this clone itself: A junction boundary mismatches the germline segment, possibly from a read error. The chain joins TRBV6-5 to TRBJ2-7; possible D gene TRBD2, 5 bases. Looked up from germline, CDR1 is MNHEY and CDR2 is SVGAGI. CDR3 length: 14 amino acids. CDR3 sequence reads: CASSYSAAGYEQYF. CDR3 coding DNA: TGTGCCAGCAGCTACTCTGCCGCGGGTTACGAGCAGTACTTC.

This chain links TRBV11-1 with TRBJ2-5; 10 bases agree with TRBD2. The germline V gene has CDR1 SGHAT and CDR2 FQDESV (reference sequence). After removal of 3 bases from V and 1 base from J, the junction contained 8 bases not matched to a gene. This CDR3 spans 17 amino acids. CDR3 region: CASSFGTSVSLQETQYF. The CDR3 DNA follows: TGTGCCAGCAGCTTCGGGACTAGCGTAAGCCTCCAAGAGACCCAGTACTTC.

V gene TRBV12-5 combines with J gene TRBJ2-1; TRBD1 is a possible D gene (6 bases). Per germline, CDR1 LGHNT and CDR2 FRNRAP. The CDR3 consists of 16 residues. Trimming pared 0 bases from V and 3 bases from J, leaving 12 bases between. The CDR3 DNA is TGTGCTAGTGGTTTGGTAATTACAGGGAACTACAATGAGCAGTTCTTC. Translating it yields CASGLVITGNYNEQFF.

CDR3 nucleotide sequence: TGTGCCAGCAGCCTCAACCCCGGGACTCCCAATGGCTACACCTTC. It specifies CASSLNPGTPNGYTF. V and J are TRBV11-2 and TRBJ1-2, with D possibly TRBD1 on 5 matching bases. CDR3 size: 15 residues. Deletions cut 5 bases from V and 6 bases from J, with 19 bases between. Germline CDR1 is SGHAT and CDR2 is FQNNGV. The full variable domain, in which reference TRBV11-2 and TRBJ1-2 provide the parts outside the CDR3, is EAGVAQSPRYKIIEKRQSVAFWCNPISGHATLYWYQQILGQGPKLLIQFQNNGVVDDSQLPKDRFSAERLKGVDSTLKIQPAKLEDSAVYLCASSLNPGTPNGYTFGSGTRLTVV.

The rearrangement uses TRBV7-6 and TRBJ2-1; TRBD2 aligns across 7 bases. After removal of 5 bases from V and 3 bases from J, the junction contained 4 bases not matched to a gene. The germline CDR1 and CDR2 sequences are SGHVS and FNYEAQ. This CDR3 has 14 residues. DNA of the CDR3: TGTGCCAGCAGCCCGAGCGGGAACTACAATGAGCAGTTCTTC. Residues: CASSPSGNYNEQFF.

J is TRBJ1-1 and V is TRBV7-9, with D uncertain. This CDR3 is 15 amino acids long. V lost 5 bases, J lost 0 bases, and 13 bases lay in between. CDR1 and CDR2 from the germline V gene are SEHNR and FQNEAQ (reference sequence). For the CDR3, the DNA is TGTGCCAGCAGCGCTACTGGGAGAATGAACACTGAAGCTTTCTTT. Its translation: CASSATGRMNTEAFF.

This sequence joins TRBV5-1 and TRBJ2-5; 8 nucleotides match TRBD1. The CDR3 contains 14 residues. Germline trimming cut 3 bases from V and 2 bases from J; bases unmatched to any gene: 3. Germline CDR1 SGHRS, CDR2 YFSETQ. The CDR3 region is CASSSGQEQETQYF. In DNA, the CDR3 is TGCGCCAGCAGCTCGGGACAGGAGCAAGAGACCCAGTACTTC.

The rearrangement uses TRBV7-9 and TRBJ2-7; no definite D call. This CDR3 has 15 residues. CDR1 SEHNR and CDR2 FQNEAQ come from the germline V gene (reference sequence). The V end lost 1 base, the J end lost 0 bases, and 10 bases lay between the germline ends. The CDR3 DNA sequence: TGTGCCAGCAGCTTAGAACCAGGCAGCTCCTACGAGCAGTACTTC. Translating gives CASSLEPGSSYEQYF.

The chain's CDR3 is CASSLVAGSSYNEQFF. CDR3 coding DNA: TGTGCCAGCAGCTTGGTGGCGGGAAGCTCCTACAATGAGCAGTTCTTC. V and J are TRBV5-5 and TRBJ2-1; TRBD2 might be the D (6 bases). Trimming removed 0 bases at V and 0 bases at J, with 10 bases between. CDR3 length equals 16 residues. From germline, CDR1 is SGHKS and CDR2 YYEKEE (reference sequence).

The genes are TRBV9 and TRBJ2-2; TRBD1 matches 9 bases. Trimming removed 0 bases from V and 6 bases from J; junction bases left unmatched: 3. From germline, CDR1 is SGDLS and CDR2 YYNGEE. The CDR3 runs to 15 residues. CDR3: CASSVEGTGPGELFF. CDR3 DNA sequence: TGTGCCAGCAGCGTAGAGGGGACAGGGCCCGGGGAGCTGTTTTTT.

In its sample, this clone was seen once. This chain joins TRBV5-5 and TRBJ1-1, with D maybe TRBD1 (5 bases). The CDR3 is 12 residues long. Trimming removed 3 bases from V and 3 bases from J, with 6 bases in between. In germline, CDR1 is SGHKS, CDR2 YYEKEE (reference sequence). Here the CDR3 reads CASSWGDTEAFF. CDR3 bases: TGTGCCAGCAGCTGGGGGGACACTGAAGCTTTCTTT.

The chain has TRBV27 and TRBJ1-1, with D perhaps matching TRBD1 (6 bases). The germline CDR1 and CDR2 sequences are MNHEY and SMNVEV (reference sequence). This CDR3 has 13 residues. V was cut by 5 bases and J by 3 bases, with 10 bases left in between. CDR3: CASSEQGYTEAFF. The CDR3 DNA follows: TGTGCCAGCAGTGAACAGGGTTACACTGAAGCTTTCTTT.

The rearrangement links TRBV19 to TRBJ1-1; tentatively, D is TRBD1 (5 bases). With 3 bases removed from V and 4 bases from J, the gap between germline ends came to 18 bases. The CDR3 totals 16 residues. From germline, CDR1 is LNHDA and CDR2 SQIVND (reference sequence). CDR3 region: CASSIGAGRESTEAFF. The DNA of the CDR3 is TGTGCCAGTAGTATTGGGGCAGGGCGGGAAAGCACTGAAGCTTTCTTT. Variable domain in full (rest from reference TRBV19 and TRBJ1-1): DGGITQSPKYLFRKEGQNVTLSCEQNLNHDAMYWYRQDPGQGLRLIYYSQIVNDFQKGDIAEGYSVSREKKESFPLTVTSAQKNPTAFYLCASSIGAGRESTEAFFGQGTRLTVV.